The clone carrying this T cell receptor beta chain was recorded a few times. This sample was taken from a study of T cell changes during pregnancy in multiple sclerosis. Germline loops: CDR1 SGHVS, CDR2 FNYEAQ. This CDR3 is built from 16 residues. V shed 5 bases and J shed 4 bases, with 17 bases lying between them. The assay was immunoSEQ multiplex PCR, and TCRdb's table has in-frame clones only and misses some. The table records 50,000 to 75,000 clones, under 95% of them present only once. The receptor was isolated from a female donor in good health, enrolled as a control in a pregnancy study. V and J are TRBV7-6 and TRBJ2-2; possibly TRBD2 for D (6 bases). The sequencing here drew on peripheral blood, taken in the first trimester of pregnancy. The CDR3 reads CASSPFGSGGTGELFF. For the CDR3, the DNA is TGTGCCAGCAGCCCCTTCGGCTCCGGGGGCACCGGGGAGCTGTTTTTT.